Each of the 28 T cell receptor beta chains below was sequenced from the same sample in a study of T cell responses to AZD1222 COVID-19 vaccine. TCRdb's copy holds only in-frame clones and misses some; the assay was immunoSEQ multiplex PCR. The repertoire holds approximately 200,000 clones, about nine tenths seen once, with around 3.7% in the top ten. The sequences come from peripheral blood, collected 28 days after the second AZD1222 dose. These receptors came from an adult who received the AZD1222 COVID-19 vaccine.

The chain joins TRBV5-3 to TRBJ2-7; D possibly corresponds to TRBD1 (6 bases). TRBV5-3 is marked as an open reading frame, function uncertain. Trimming stripped 1 base from V and 11 bases from J, with 34 bases between. The CDR3 is 19 residues long. The chain's CDR3 is CARSLHQGKFGLSINGEYF. The CDR3 region has the DNA TGTGCCAGAAGCTTGCATCAGGGGAAATTCGGACTGAGCATTAATGGGGAGTACTTC.

This clone was recorded once. V is TRBV2 and J is TRBJ2-1, with TRBD2 matching 9 bases. The ends lost 9 bases at V and 1 base at J; junction bases unmatched: 4. Germline V gene sequence: CDR1 SNHLY, CDR2 FYNNEI. The length of the CDR3 is 14 residues. The CDR3 region is CASRLAVSYNEQFF. DNA for the CDR3: TGTGCCAGTAGACTAGCGGTGTCCTACAATGAGCAGTTCTTC.

V is TRBV7-9 and J is TRBJ1-2, with D uncertain. The germline V and J ends were trimmed by 6 bases and 5 bases, with 4 bases remaining between them. Germline lookup yields CDR1 SEHNR and CDR2 FQNEAQ (reference sequence). The CDR3 totals 10 residues. Here the CDR3 reads CASRGYGYTF. The CDR3 coding sequence is TGTGCCAGCAGAGGTTATGGCTACACCTTC.

CDR3 region: CAGTERDSSSISSYEQYF. The CDR3 nucleotides read TGTGCCGGCACCGAAAGGGACAGTTCAAGTATAAGCTCCTACGAGCAGTACTTC. This rearrangement joins TRBV2 to TRBJ2-7, with 7 bases fitting TRBD1. Looked up from germline, CDR1 is SNHLY and CDR2 is FYNNEI. V lost 11 bases and J lost 0; bases outside the gene matches: 22. This CDR3 is built from 18 residues. The full variable domain, in which reference TRBV2 and TRBJ2-7 provide the parts outside the CDR3, is EPEVTQTPSHQVTQMGQEVILRCVPISNHLYFYWYRQILGQKVEFLVSFYNNEISEKSEIFDDQFSVERPDGSNFTLKIRSTKLEDSAMYFCAGTERDSSSISSYEQYFGPGTRLTVT.

This clone was detected a few times. The chain has TRBV2 and TRBJ1-5; TRBD1 matches at 12 bases. The V and J ends lost 6 bases and 0 bases, in that order; junction bases with no gene match: 6. This CDR3 is built from 17 residues. Germline V CDR1 and CDR2: SNHLY, FYNNEI. Here the CDR3 DNA reads TGTGCCAGCAGCCGGGACAGGGGGCGGAATAGCAATCAGCCCCAGCATTTT. Protein product: CASSRDRGRNSNQPQHF. Based on the CDR3 plus reference TRBV2 and TRBJ1-5, the full variable domain is EPEVTQTPSHQVTQMGQEVILRCVPISNHLYFYWYRQILGQKVEFLVSFYNNEISEKSEIFDDQFSVERPDGSNFTLKIRSTKLEDSAMYFCASSRDRGRNSNQPQHFGDGTRLSIL.

The chain joins TRBV10-3 to TRBJ1-6; D gene unclear. Per the germline V gene, CDR1 is ENHRY and CDR2 is SYGVKD. V lost 6 bases and J 5 bases, leaving 8 bases between the germline ends. The CDR3 sequence is 13 residues long. The CDR3 here is CAIRGGDNSPLHF. For the CDR3, the DNA is TGTGCCATCAGGGGCGGGGATAATTCACCCCTCCACTTT.

This clone has only a few counts. The gene calls are TRBV10-3 and TRBJ2-1, with D perhaps matching TRBD2 (6 bases). Trimming pared 0 bases from V and 6 bases from J, leaving 12 bases between. This CDR3 has 15 residues. From germline, CDR1 is ENHRY and CDR2 SYGVKD. This CDR3 is CAISESERERNEQFF. The DNA for the CDR3 is TGTGCCATCAGTGAGTCAGAACGGGAGCGCAATGAGCAGTTCTTC.

The chain recombines TRBV11-3 with TRBJ2-1; D is unresolved. This CDR3 has 13 residues. The V end lost 5 bases, the J end lost 7 bases, and 12 bases lay between the germline ends. In germline, CDR1 is SGHNT, CDR2 YENEEA. CDR3 protein: CASSPRAVNEQFF. CDR3 DNA sequence: TGTGCCAGCAGCCCTAGGGCTGTTAATGAGCAGTTCTTC.

The chain couples TRBV7-3 to TRBJ2-2; possible D gene TRBD1, 6 bases. Germline CDR1 and CDR2: SGHTA and FQGTGA. The CDR3 extends over 16 amino acids. V was shortened by 4 bases and J by 6 bases, with 18 bases between the two germline ends. The CDR3 DNA is TGTGCCAGCAGCTCCCGGACGGGCAAGGGGGCCGGGGAGCTGTTTTTT. Protein: CASSSRTGKGAGELFF.

The V gene is TRBV28, the J gene TRBJ1-2; 7 bases match TRBD1. Germline V gene data show CDR1 as MDHEN and CDR2 as SYDVKM. There are 14 residues in the CDR3. Unmatched junction bases numbered 13, after V lost 5 bases and J lost 10 bases. The CDR3 DNA follows: TGTGCCAGCAGTGTCCCCCACAGGGGAGGTTACTACACCTTC. Its translation is CASSVPHRGGYYTF.

V and J are TRBV11-1 and TRBJ2-1; 7 bases agree with TRBD1. The V gene's germline CDR1 is SGHAT and CDR2 FQDESV (reference sequence). J lost 12 bases, V lost 1 base, and 0 bases had no gene match. The CDR3 contains 11 residues. CDR3 bases: TGTGCCAGCAGCTTAGGGGACAGGCAGTTCTTC. Translation gives CASSLGDRQFF.

The CDR3 DNA follows: TGTGCCAGCAGTAGACAACCCAACTATGGCTACACCTTC. Translated: CASSRQPNYGYTF. The V gene is TRBV6-5, the J gene TRBJ1-2; D unresolved. Germline CDR1 is MNHEY and CDR2 is SVGAGI. Trimming pared 5 bases from V and 2 bases from J, leaving 9 bases between. This CDR3 contains 13 residues.

CDR3 sequence reads: CASSRDGYYGYTF. The CDR3 DNA is TGTGCCAGCAGCCGGGACGGATACTATGGCTACACCTTC. The V and J genes are TRBV28 and TRBJ1-2; a possible D gene is TRBD1 (5 bases). CDR1 is MDHEN, CDR2 SYDVKM, per germline. CDR3 length: 13 amino acids. With 6 bases removed from V and 3 bases from J, the gap between germline ends came to 11 bases.

This clone was counted a single time. V usage is TRBV4-2 and J usage is TRBJ2-5; 12 bases fit TRBD2. V was pared by 2 bases and J by 9 bases, with 7 bases of the junction left unmatched. There are 15 residues in the CDR3. Per germline, CDR1 LGHNA and CDR2 YNFKEQ. The CDR3 spells CASSQLAGGREPQYF. CDR3 sequence (DNA): TGTGCCAGCAGCCAACTAGCGGGGGGGAGGGAGCCCCAGTACTTC.

CDR3 bases: TGTGCCTGGAGTGTACGGGGGGCAAGCTCTGGAAACACCATATATTTT. Protein sequence: CAWSVRGASSGNTIYF. This chain joins TRBV30 and TRBJ1-3; maybe TRBD1 (6 bases). Germline V CDR1 and CDR2: GTSNPN, SVGIG (reference sequence). This CDR3 spans 16 amino acids. Trimming stripped 0 bases from V and 0 bases from J, with 12 bases between.

The rearrangement links TRBV3-1 (or the pseudogene TRBV3-2) to TRBJ1-2; 8 bases are shared with TRBD1. V was pared by 5 bases and J by 0 bases, with 11 bases of the junction left unmatched. CDR1 and CDR2 from the germline V gene are LGHDT and YNNKEL (reference sequence). There are 17 residues in the CDR3. The CDR3 bases are TGTGCCAGCAGCAACCGGGACAGGACAGATTCTAACTATGGCTACACCTTC. Protein sequence: CASSNRDRTDSNYGYTF.

V usage is TRBV11-2 and J usage is TRBJ2-3; perhaps TRBD1 as D (6 bases). Germline CDR1 SGHAT, CDR2 FQNNGV. This CDR3 has 16 residues. V lost 6 bases to trimming and J lost 0 bases, with 16 bases between them. Here the CDR3 DNA reads TGTGCCAGCAGGGGTCTTTGGGGGCGGAGCACAGATACGCAGTATTTT. This codes for CASRGLWGRSTDTQYF. Variable domain in full (rest from reference TRBV11-2 and TRBJ2-3): EAGVAQSPRYKIIEKRQSVAFWCNPISGHATLYWYQQILGQGPKLLIQFQNNGVVDDSQLPKDRFSAERLKGVDSTLKIQPAKLEDSAVYLCASRGLWGRSTDTQYFGPGTRLTVL.

The V gene is TRBV7-6, the J gene TRBJ2-4, with 10 bases aligning to TRBD2. In germline, CDR1 is SGHVS, CDR2 FNYEAQ. The J segment lost 0 bases and the V segment lost 5 bases, leaving 7 bases of the junction unmatched. This CDR3 has 17 amino acids. The CDR3, as DNA: TGTGCCAGCAGCCCGCAACTAGCGGGACTAGCCAAAAACATTCAGTACTTC. This codes for CASSPQLAGLAKNIQYF.

CDR3 DNA: TGTGCCAGCAGCTTAGCAGCCGAGGCCCGGCCCCAGCATTTT. This encodes CASSLAAEARPQHF. The rearrangement links TRBV7-2 to TRBJ1-5; D is unresolved. This CDR3 is built from 14 residues. Germline values: CDR1 SGHTA, CDR2 FQGNSA. The germline V and J ends were trimmed by 0 bases and 9 bases, with 12 bases remaining between them.

The chain recombines TRBV6-5 with TRBJ1-2; D might be TRBD1 (5 bases). The CDR3 spans 15 residues. V was pared by 2 bases and J by 7 bases, with 17 bases between. The germline V gene has CDR1 MNHEY and CDR2 SVGAGI. CDR3 nucleotide sequence: TGTGCCAGCAGTTACCGTAGGGGTTCATGGGTTGGCTACACCTTC. Encoded protein: CASSYRRGSWVGYTF.

The chain's CDR3 is CASSAQNPRGQYF. CDR3 sequence (DNA): TGTGCCAGCAGTGCGCAAAACCCCCGAGGGCAGTACTTC. The chain uses TRBV28 and TRBJ2-7; D not resolved. V lost 5 bases to trimming and J lost 9 bases, with 17 bases between them. The CDR3 extends over 13 amino acids. From germline, CDR1 is MDHEN and CDR2 SYDVKM.

V gene TRBV4-1 combines with J gene TRBJ2-3, with D perhaps TRBD1 (6 bases). With 6 bases removed from V and 0 bases from J, the gap between germline ends came to 13 bases. The CDR3 is 15 amino acids. The V gene's germline CDR1 is MGHRA and CDR2 YSYEKL. CDR3 coding DNA: TGCGCCAGCAGAGGGACACTCATCAGCACAGATACGCAGTATTTT. It is translated as CASRGTLISTDTQYF.

V usage is TRBV7-3 and J usage is TRBJ2-1, with no clear D. V dropped 5 bases and J dropped 6 bases, with 11 bases sitting between them. From germline, CDR1 is SGHTA and CDR2 FQGTGA. The CDR3 is made up of 13 amino acids. The CDR3 sequence: CASSPSGSNEQFF. In DNA, the CDR3 is TGTGCCAGCAGCCCGTCCGGCTCCAATGAGCAGTTCTTC.

The V gene is TRBV30, the J gene TRBJ2-5, with a possible D match to TRBD1 (5 bases). V lost 0 bases and J lost 7, with 15 bases in between. The V gene's germline CDR1 is GTSNPN and CDR2 SVGIG (reference sequence). The CDR3 has 14 residues. The CDR3 DNA follows: TGTGCCTGGAGTGTAGGGGATATCTGGGGGACCCAGTACTTC. It translates to CAWSVGDIWGTQYF.

The V gene is TRBV11-2, the J gene TRBJ2-1; 10 nucleotides line up with TRBD1. The length of the CDR3 is 14 residues. Germline trimming cut 5 bases from V and 4 bases from J; bases unmatched to any gene: 2. The germline CDR1 and CDR2 sequences are SGHAT and FQNNGV. The CDR3: CASSRTGGYNEQFF. For the CDR3, the DNA is TGTGCCAGCAGCCGGACAGGGGGATACAATGAGCAGTTCTTC. Together with reference TRBV11-2 and TRBJ2-1, the CDR3 gives the full variable domain: EAGVAQSPRYKIIEKRQSVAFWCNPISGHATLYWYQQILGQGPKLLIQFQNNGVVDDSQLPKDRFSAERLKGVDSTLKIQPAKLEDSAVYLCASSRTGGYNEQFFGPGTRLTVL.

The chain couples TRBV28 to TRBJ2-4; the D is unclear. Germline V gene lookup returns CDR1 MDHEN and CDR2 SYDVKM. The CDR3 totals 14 residues. Trimming pared 0 bases from V and 0 bases from J, leaving 3 bases between. The CDR3 DNA reads as TGTGCCAGCAGTTTATGGATAGCCAAAAACATTCAGTACTTC. Encoded protein: CASSLWIAKNIQYF. The whole variable domain, filled in from reference TRBV28 and TRBJ2-4, reads DVKVTQSSRYLVKRTGEKVFLECVQDMDHENMFWYRQDPGLGLRLIYFSYDVKMKEKGDIPEGYSVSREKKERFSLILESASTNQTSMYLCASSLWIAKNIQYFGAGTRLSVL.

The J gene is TRBJ2-7, the V gene TRBV6-1; D may be TRBD2 (5 bases). Trimming removed 0 bases at V and 3 bases at J, with 9 bases between. CDR3 size: 14 residues. Per the germline V gene, CDR1 is MNHNS and CDR2 is SASEGT. In DNA, the CDR3 is TGTGCCAGCAGTGAAGCCTCGGGGAACTACGAGCAGTACTTC. Protein: CASSEASGNYEQYF.

This clone has only one observation. V is TRBV28 and J is TRBJ1-2; D is undetermined. The CDR3 is 13 amino acids. With 3 bases removed from V and 2 bases from J, the gap between germline ends came to 7 bases. Germline V gene lookup returns CDR1 MDHEN and CDR2 SYDVKM. The CDR3 sequence: CASSFPQNYGYTF. CDR3 nucleotides: TGTGCCAGCAGTTTCCCGCAGAACTATGGCTACACCTTC.